The 2 T cell receptor beta chains reported below all come from one sample, sequenced in a study of CD8 T cells in Susac syndrome. Random hexamers were used to reverse transcribe 0.5 to 1 ug of RNA. TCRdb reanalysed the immunoSEQ multiplex PCR reads using MiXCR and keeps one entry per CDR3 protein. In the table there are around 190,000 distinct CDR3 sequences, 94% of which are singletons. The specimen sequenced was CD4+ T cells from PBMCs. All receptors derive from a human donor with Susac syndrome.

CDR3 DNA sequence: TGTGCCAGCAGTGAATTGGGAGATGGGGGGGAGACCCAGTACTTC. Translation gives CASSELGDGGETQYF. The chain is built from TRBV25-1 and TRBJ2-5; possible D gene TRBD2, 6 bases. Germline values: CDR1 MGHDK, CDR2 SYGVNS. V was pared by 1 base and J by 5 bases, with 14 bases between. This CDR3 has 15 residues.

In DNA form, the CDR3 reads TGTGCCAGCGGATCTGGGCGAGGGGAAGCTTTCTTT. Translated: CASGSGRGEAFF. The V gene is TRBV6-5, the J gene TRBJ1-1; D remains ambiguous. The CDR3 has 12 amino acids. V was pared by 8 bases and J by 8 bases, with 15 bases between. In germline, CDR1 is MNHEY, CDR2 SVGAGI.